This T cell receptor beta chain was sequenced for a study of T-cell reconstitution after alpha-beta-depleted transplantation in children. Unique molecular identifiers were used to barcode this TCRbeta library. From the PCR reads, TCRdb called clonotypes with MiXCR, one entry per CDR3 protein. The sample shows about 540,000 distinct CDR3 sequences, around 18% of them seen only once. V was clipped by 7 bases and J by 3 bases, with 13 bases between them. The CDR3 is made up of 14 amino acids. Germline assignment: CDR1 SGHRS and CDR2 YFSETQ. The source was PBMCs from the stem cell graft donor, collected from the stem cell graft. The chain has TRBV5-1 and TRBJ1-4; D gene ambiguous. This TCR was sampled from a human donor who donated a stem cell graft to a child with acute lymphoblastic leukemia. CDR3 region: CASRPTEANEKLFF. The CDR3 bases are TGCGCCAGCCGACCCACGGAAGCTAATGAAAAACTGTTTTTT.